The T cell receptor (beta chain) described here comes from a study of cytomegalovirus exposure and HLA in healthy donors. The study sampled nominally healthy donors, though unrecorded immune exposures were likely. V shed 4 bases and J 0 bases; nucleotides not matched to a gene: 4. CDR1 is SNHLY and CDR2 is FYNNEI in the germline V gene. This CDR3 comprises 16 residues. 60 Vbeta and 13 Jbeta primers were used in PCR. The assay was immunoSEQ multiplex PCR, and TCRdb's table has in-frame clones only and misses some. The table lists 240,000 or so clones, about four fifths of them singletons. Study results and caveats: CMV serostatus was the sole immune exposure data available. Overall, under 200 TCR beta chains were annotated as cytomegalovirus-associated. The productive fraction for most TCR beta V segments was about 90% or about 30% in an earlier analysis.

As for this clone: Its specificity is unknown.

The sequencing input was PBMCs. V usage is TRBV2 and J usage is TRBJ2-2, with 8 bases matching TRBD1. The sequence was collected from a woman aged 40 to 49 in good health and CMV-seropositive. CDR3 DNA sequence: TGTGCCAGCAGTGTGCAGGGGGCCGCGAACACCGGGGAGCTGTTTTTT. Translation gives CASSVQGAANTGELFF.